This T cell receptor (beta chain) was identified during a study of blood T cells in healthy people across ages. Combining a sample-barcoded 5' primer with a J-beta primer mix, a second PCR ran for roughly 6 to 11 cycles. TCRdb recomputed calls from the 5' RACE reads with MiXCR, one row per CDR3 protein. This sample has around 970,000 distinct CDR3 sequences, with 51% found just once. This clonotype occurred once. The trim removed 6 bases at V and 5 bases at J, leaving 4 bases unmatched. The CDR3 totals 13 residues. The receptor was derived from a woman in her sixties or seventies in good health. The gene calls are TRBV12-3 or TRBV12-4 and TRBJ2-1, with 7 positions matching TRBD2. The sequencing input was blood. CDR3 bases: TGTGCCAGCAGACTAGCGAGAGACAATGAGCAGTTCTTC. Protein sequence: CASRLARDNEQFF.